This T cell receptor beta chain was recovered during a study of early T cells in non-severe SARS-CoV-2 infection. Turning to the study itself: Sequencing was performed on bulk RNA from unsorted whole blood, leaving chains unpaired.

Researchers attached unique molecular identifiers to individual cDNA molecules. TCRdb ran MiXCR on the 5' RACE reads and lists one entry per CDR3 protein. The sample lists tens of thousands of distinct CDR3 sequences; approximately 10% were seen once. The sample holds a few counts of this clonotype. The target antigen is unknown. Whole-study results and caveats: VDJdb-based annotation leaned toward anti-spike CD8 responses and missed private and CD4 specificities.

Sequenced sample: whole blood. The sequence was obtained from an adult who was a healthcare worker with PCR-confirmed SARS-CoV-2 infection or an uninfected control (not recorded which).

The CDR3 loop is CASRRQGSSYEQYF. CDR3 in DNA: TGTGCCAGCAGAAGACAGGGTTCCTCCTACGAGCAGTACTTC. The J gene is TRBJ2-7, the V gene TRBV25-1; 7 nucleotides agree with TRBD1. Unmatched junction bases numbered 5, after V lost 6 bases and J lost 0 bases. There are 14 residues in the CDR3. The germline CDR1 and CDR2 sequences are MGHDK and SYGVNS.